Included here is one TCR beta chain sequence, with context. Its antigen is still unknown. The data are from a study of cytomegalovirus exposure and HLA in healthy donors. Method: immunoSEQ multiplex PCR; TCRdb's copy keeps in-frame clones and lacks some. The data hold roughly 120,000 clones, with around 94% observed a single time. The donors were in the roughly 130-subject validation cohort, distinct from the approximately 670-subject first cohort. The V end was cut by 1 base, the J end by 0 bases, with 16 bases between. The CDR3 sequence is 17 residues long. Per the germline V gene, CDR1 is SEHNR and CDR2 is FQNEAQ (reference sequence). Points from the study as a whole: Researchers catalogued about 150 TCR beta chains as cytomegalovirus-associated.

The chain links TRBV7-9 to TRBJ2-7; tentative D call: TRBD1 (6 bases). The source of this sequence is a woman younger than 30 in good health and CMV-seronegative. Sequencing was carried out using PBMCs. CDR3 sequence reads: CASSLGRLGQYSYEQYF. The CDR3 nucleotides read TGTGCCAGCAGCTTAGGGCGACTTGGACAGTACTCCTACGAGCAGTACTTC.